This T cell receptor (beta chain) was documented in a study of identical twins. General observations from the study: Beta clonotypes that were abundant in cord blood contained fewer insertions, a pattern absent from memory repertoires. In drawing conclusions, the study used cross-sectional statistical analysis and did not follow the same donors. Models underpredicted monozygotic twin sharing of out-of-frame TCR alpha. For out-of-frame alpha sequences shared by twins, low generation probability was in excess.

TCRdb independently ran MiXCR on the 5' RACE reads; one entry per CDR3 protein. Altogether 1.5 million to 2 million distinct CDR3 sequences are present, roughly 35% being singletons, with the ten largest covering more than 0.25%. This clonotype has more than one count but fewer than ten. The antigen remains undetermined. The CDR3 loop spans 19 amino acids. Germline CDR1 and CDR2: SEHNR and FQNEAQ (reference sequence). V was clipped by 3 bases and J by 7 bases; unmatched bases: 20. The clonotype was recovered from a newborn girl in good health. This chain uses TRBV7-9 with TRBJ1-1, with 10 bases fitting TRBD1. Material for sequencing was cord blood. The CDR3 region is CASSLPGQGKLSDVDEAFF. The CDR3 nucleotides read TGTGCCAGCAGCTTGCCGGGACAGGGGAAGTTGTCGGATGTGGATGAAGCTTTCTTT. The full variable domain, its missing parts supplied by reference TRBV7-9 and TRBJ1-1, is DTGVSQNPRHKITKRGQNVTFRCDPISEHNRLYWYRQTLGQGPEFLTYFQNEAQLEKSRLLSDRFSAERPKGSFSTLEIQRTEQGDSAMYLCASSLPGQGKLSDVDEAFFGQGTRLTVV.